This T cell receptor (beta chain) is from a study of T cell responses to AZD1222 COVID-19 vaccine. General study findings and limits: Two AZD1222 administrations were followed by greater Spike-specific TCR breadth and depth. White British donors predominated, females outnumbered males, and clonal diversity was possibly underestimated. Regions 160-218 and 743-854 held dominance among vaccine-associated CD4 TCRs, which spanned spike.

CDR1 LNHDA and CDR2 SQIVND come from the germline V gene (reference sequence). There are 14 residues in the CDR3. V was trimmed by 6 bases and J by 5 bases, leaving 16 bases between them. Remarks on this clone: Its antigen is not known.

Method: immunoSEQ multiplex PCR; TCRdb's copy keeps in-frame clones and lacks some. The sample consists of over 50,000 clones, 70% to 85% of them appearing once. The material was peripheral blood, obtained on day 0 of AZD1222 vaccination. The sequence was obtained from an adult in good health. The chain has TRBV19 and TRBJ1-1, with a possible D match to TRBD1 (5 bases). The CDR3 bases are TGTGCCAGTAGCCCCGGGGCAGTAGGGACTGAAGCTTTCTTT. Its translation: CASSPGAVGTEAFF.